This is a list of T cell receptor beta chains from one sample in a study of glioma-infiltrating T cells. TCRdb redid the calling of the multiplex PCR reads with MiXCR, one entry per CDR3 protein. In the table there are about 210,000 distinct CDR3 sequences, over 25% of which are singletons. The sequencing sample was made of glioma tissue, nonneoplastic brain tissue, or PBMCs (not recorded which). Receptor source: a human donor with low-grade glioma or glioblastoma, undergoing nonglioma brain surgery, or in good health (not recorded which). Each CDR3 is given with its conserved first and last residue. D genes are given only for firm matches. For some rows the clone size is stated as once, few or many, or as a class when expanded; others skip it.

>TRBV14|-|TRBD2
CASSPTSGRALETQYF
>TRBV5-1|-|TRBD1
CASSWGQGRQETQYF
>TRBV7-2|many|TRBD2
CASSPRLAGSTDTQYF
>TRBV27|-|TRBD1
CASRIPGQGPNGYNF
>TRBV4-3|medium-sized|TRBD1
CASSSSHQGVFTEAFF
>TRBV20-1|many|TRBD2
CSAPPAGGAKNIQYF
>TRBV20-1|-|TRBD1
CSASSSTGEDGYTF
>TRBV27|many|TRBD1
CASRLQGGASNQPQHF
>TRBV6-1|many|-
CASSYGFTDTQYF
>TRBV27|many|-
CASSPITGSYEQYF
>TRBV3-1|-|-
CASSLRQASSYEQYF
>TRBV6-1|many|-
CASSVRTDTQYF
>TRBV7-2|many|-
CASSLDGTAIEAFF
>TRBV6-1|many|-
CASSTGNYEQYF
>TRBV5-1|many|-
CASSLDTDSPLHF
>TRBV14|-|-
CASNPSAGENQETQYF
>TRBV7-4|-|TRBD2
CASIRRAGSSGSCEQFF
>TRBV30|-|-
CAWRSWTEAFF
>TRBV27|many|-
CASSLGPFEEKLFF
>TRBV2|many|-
CASSELDSWGEETSEAFF
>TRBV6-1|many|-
CASNDGNSPLHF
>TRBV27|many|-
CASSDNGNQPQHF
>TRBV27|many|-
CASSFLIGGDQFF
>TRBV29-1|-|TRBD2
CSVGLASGDYNEQFF